This T cell receptor (beta chain) comes out of a study of neurological immune-mediated disorders. The CDR3 covers 13 residues. The junction had 7 bases not matched to a gene; V was cut back by 5 bases and J by 10 bases. Per the germline V gene, CDR1 is MNHNS and CDR2 is SASEGT. This clonotype has at least ten counts. Its antigen is unknown. By 5'RACE with 10-nucleotide random UMIs, the cDNA was made. Every sequencing run returned over 190 million TCR-beta sequences, which were derived from 15-18 subjects. Each CDR3 protein gets one entry after TCRdb re-called the 5' RACE reads with MiXCR. The sample has under 60,000 distinct CDR3 sequences, about 25% seen once. General study points: No CDR3 amino acid sequences were shared by expanded clones across subjects, suggesting private repertoires in all groups.

The chain is built from TRBV6-1 and TRBJ1-1; 10 positions match TRBD1. The sample consisted of PBMCs. The sequence derives from a woman aged 70-85 years in good health. The CDR3 coding sequence is TGTGCCAGCAGTCTCCGGGACAGGGGTACAGCTTTCTTT. Amino acids: CASSLRDRGTAFF.